This passage covers 13 T cell receptor beta chains from one sample sequenced in a study of T-cell memory formation after mild COVID-19. TCRdb processed the 5' RACE reads anew with MiXCR; each CDR3 protein has one entry. This table holds about 200,000 distinct CDR3 sequences, more than 8% found once. Input material: PBMCs or a T cell subset sorted from them (not recorded which). These receptors all stem from a young man who had mild COVID-19 (a few samples of this study predate the infection). Cell type and time point are not known.

This clonotype has at least ten counts. The V gene is TRBV12-5, the J gene TRBJ1-5, with unresolved D. This CDR3 is 17 amino acids long. V was shortened by 2 bases and J by 0 bases, with 14 bases between the two germline ends. CDR1 and CDR2 (germline): LGHNT, FRNRAP. CDR3 sequence reads: CASGLSLSSYSNQPQHF. The CDR3 DNA reads as TGTGCTAGTGGTTTGTCCCTATCGTCCTATAGCAATCAGCCCCAGCATTTT.

This clonotype was seen at least ten times. The gene calls are TRBV3-1 and TRBJ2-3, with TRBD2 as a possible D gene (6 bases). This CDR3 has 13 residues. CDR1 is LGHDT and CDR2 is YNNKEL in the germline V gene (reference sequence). Trimming took 4 bases from V and 4 from J, leaving 9 bases between them. The chain's CDR3 is CASSLPGADTQYF. CDR3 DNA: TGTGCCAGCAGCCTCCCGGGAGCAGATACGCAGTATTTT.

The chain uses TRBV7-3 and TRBJ2-3; 12 positions match TRBD2. V was pared by 8 bases and J by 0 bases, with 9 bases of the junction left unmatched. Germline V gene sequence: CDR1 SGHTA, CDR2 FQGTGA. The CDR3 consists of 17 residues. The CDR3, as DNA: TGTGCCAGCGCCCCGACTAGCGGGGGCCTTAGCACAGATACGCAGTATTTT. Its translation: CASAPTSGGLSTDTQYF.

The J gene is TRBJ2-1, the V gene TRBV11-2; possible D gene TRBD1, 5 bases. This CDR3 has 14 residues. Germline CDR1 is SGHAT and CDR2 is FQNNGV. The V end lost 1 base, the J end lost 6 bases, and 10 bases lay between the germline ends. The CDR3 nucleotides are TGTGCCAGCAGCTTAGGATCCCAGGGCAATGAGCAGTTCTTC. Amino acid sequence: CASSLGSQGNEQFF.

J is TRBJ2-3 and V is TRBV5-1; possibly TRBD1 for D (6 bases). In germline, CDR1 is SGHRS, CDR2 YFSETQ. V was pared by 2 bases and J by 4 bases, with 11 bases between. The CDR3 length is 14 residues. In nucleotides, the CDR3 is TGCGCCAGCAGCTTCCAGGGGCCAGCAGATACGCAGTATTTT. Translated, it gives CASSFQGPADTQYF.

This clonotype was found many times. V usage is TRBV7-6 and J usage is TRBJ1-5, with D hard to call. This CDR3 contains 13 residues. V gave up 0 bases and J gave up 5 bases, with 5 bases separating them. The germline V gene encodes CDR1 SGHVS and CDR2 FNYEAQ. CDR3 loop: CASSLADYQPQHF. The CDR3 region has the DNA TGTGCCAGCAGCTTAGCGGATTATCAGCCCCAGCATTTT.

In its sample, this clonotype was seen many times. The chain recombines TRBV20-1 with TRBJ1-1; D is possibly TRBD1 (5 bases). The CDR3 is made up of 14 amino acids. Trimming pared 1 base from V and 1 base from J, leaving 10 bases between. Germline V gene lookup returns CDR1 DFQATT and CDR2 SNEGSKA (reference sequence). The CDR3 protein is CSARAWGRNTEAFF. The CDR3, as DNA: TGCAGTGCTAGAGCCTGGGGCAGGAACACTGAAGCTTTCTTT.

The genes are TRBV29-1 and TRBJ2-3; D tentatively reads TRBD1 or TRBD2 (5 bases each). V lost 4 bases to trimming and J lost 2 bases, with 13 bases between them. CDR3 length: 14 amino acids. CDR1 and CDR2 (germline): SQVTM, ANQGSEA. CDR3 nucleotides: TGCAGCGTTGTTGGTACAGGACTCACAGATACGCAGTATTTT. It codes for CSVVGTGLTDTQYF.

A few counts support this clonotype. This chain uses TRBV3-1 with TRBJ2-5, with D perhaps matching TRBD2 (6 bases). Germline lookup yields CDR1 LGHDT and CDR2 YNNKEL (reference sequence). Trimming pared 4 bases from V and 4 bases from J, leaving 22 bases between. This CDR3 comprises 17 residues. The CDR3 here is CASSPPREGAGGETQYF. CDR3 sequence (DNA): TGTGCCAGCAGCCCCCCCCGGGAAGGGGCCGGGGGAGAGACCCAGTACTTC.

This chain uses TRBV4-3 with TRBJ1-2; no definite D call. Germline lookup yields CDR1 LGHNA and CDR2 YSLEER. V lost 0 bases and J 8 bases, leaving 13 bases between the germline ends. CDR3 length equals 14 residues. CDR3: CASSQESWAEGYTF. The CDR3 coding sequence is TGCGCCAGCAGCCAAGAGTCGTGGGCTGAGGGCTACACCTTC.

Only a few counts were recorded for this clonotype. V usage is TRBV20-1 and J usage is TRBJ1-5, with TRBD1 matching over 7 bases. The J segment lost 7 bases and the V segment lost 3 bases, leaving 3 bases of the junction unmatched. Germline lookup yields CDR1 DFQATT and CDR2 SNEGSKA (reference sequence). The length of the CDR3 is 12 residues. The CDR3 sequence is CSASRTGQPQHF. The CDR3 bases are TGCAGTGCTAGCAGGACAGGACAGCCCCAGCATTTT.

This clonotype was counted a few times. This chain connects TRBV4-3 to TRBJ1-2; no clear D. In germline, CDR1 is LGHNA, CDR2 YSLEER. V gave up 1 base and J gave up 0 bases, with 9 bases separating them. The CDR3 loop spans 15 amino acids. CDR3 coding DNA: TGCGCCAGCAGCCAAGTAGAATGGTCTAACTATGGCTACACCTTC. Its translation: CASSQVEWSNYGYTF.

CDR3 region: CASRPPGHSYNSPLHF. The DNA for the CDR3 is TGTGCCAGCAGACCCCCGGGACACTCCTATAATTCACCCCTCCACTTT. The chain uses TRBV7-9 and TRBJ1-6; D may be TRBD1 (6 bases). Looked up from germline, CDR1 is SEHNR and CDR2 is FQNEAQ (reference sequence). V gave up 6 bases and J gave up 0 bases, with 12 bases separating them. CDR3 length: 16 amino acids.